These 6 T cell receptor beta chains were all obtained from the same sample, sequenced in a study of PD-L1 blockade in urothelial cancer. Only in-frame clones appear in the TCRdb table, and some are missing; sequencing was by immunoSEQ multiplex PCR. Among approximately 86,000 clones listed, around 85% were seen once. Regarding time point: pretreatment peripheral blood. The source material was PBMCs, sampled around atezolizumab (anti-PD-L1) treatment. These receptors were collected from a man aged 40-50 years with urothelial cancer.

The chain employs TRBV30 and TRBJ2-3; tentatively, D is TRBD1 (5 bases). With 0 bases removed from V and 10 bases from J, the gap between germline ends came to 11 bases. The germline V gene encodes CDR1 GTSNPN and CDR2 SVGIG (reference sequence). The CDR3 extends over 12 amino acids. The CDR3 here is CAWSVQQVAQYF. The DNA of the CDR3 is TGTGCCTGGAGTGTACAACAGGTTGCGCAGTATTTT.

The rearrangement uses TRBV9 and TRBJ2-3, with 8 positions matching TRBD2. Looked up from germline, CDR1 is SGDLS and CDR2 is YYNGEE. The CDR3 runs 18 residues. The V segment lost 0 bases and the J segment 5 bases; nucleotides outside the gene matches: 14. CDR3 sequence: CASSVAPPGRVDRDTQYF. The CDR3 bases are TGTGCCAGCAGCGTAGCACCCCCCGGGAGGGTGGATAGAGATACGCAGTATTTT.

The chain carries TRBV7-9 and TRBJ1-3; 7 bases fit TRBD1. Germline CDR1 and CDR2: SEHNR and FQNEAQ (reference sequence). Trimming at V came to 5 bases and at J to 6 bases, leaving 4 bases not matched to a gene. CDR3 size: 13 residues. CDR3 sequence (DNA): TGTGCCAGCAGCCGGGACAGCGAAAACACCATATATTTT. This gives the protein CASSRDSENTIYF.

J is TRBJ2-1 and V is TRBV7-2; TRBD1 matches 8 bases. The V gene's germline CDR1 is SGHTA and CDR2 FQGNSA. The CDR3 contains 15 residues. The junction had 4 bases not matched to a gene; V was cut back by 4 bases and J by 2 bases. The CDR3 DNA follows: TGTGCCAGCAGCTCGGGACAGGCGACCTACAATGAGCAGTTCTTC. Protein sequence: CASSSGQATYNEQFF.

This chain joins TRBV6-4 and TRBJ1-1; D is undetermined. V was clipped by 8 bases and J by 2 bases, with 12 bases between them. The V gene's germline CDR1 is MRHNA and CDR2 SNTAGT. The CDR3 sequence is 13 residues long. This CDR3 is CASASSFNTEAFF. The CDR3 nucleotides read TGTGCCAGCGCTAGCTCGTTTAACACTGAAGCTTTCTTT.

This clone was counted a single time. CDR3 sequence: CASSDQGPIGYTF. In DNA form, the CDR3 reads TGTGCCAGCAGTGACCAGGGTCCGATTGGCTACACCTTC. The rearrangement links TRBV2 to TRBJ1-2; possibly TRBD1 for D (5 bases). The CDR3 covers 13 residues. CDR1 and CDR2 from the germline V gene are SNHLY and FYNNEI. V was cut by 3 bases and J by 7 bases, with 12 bases left in between.